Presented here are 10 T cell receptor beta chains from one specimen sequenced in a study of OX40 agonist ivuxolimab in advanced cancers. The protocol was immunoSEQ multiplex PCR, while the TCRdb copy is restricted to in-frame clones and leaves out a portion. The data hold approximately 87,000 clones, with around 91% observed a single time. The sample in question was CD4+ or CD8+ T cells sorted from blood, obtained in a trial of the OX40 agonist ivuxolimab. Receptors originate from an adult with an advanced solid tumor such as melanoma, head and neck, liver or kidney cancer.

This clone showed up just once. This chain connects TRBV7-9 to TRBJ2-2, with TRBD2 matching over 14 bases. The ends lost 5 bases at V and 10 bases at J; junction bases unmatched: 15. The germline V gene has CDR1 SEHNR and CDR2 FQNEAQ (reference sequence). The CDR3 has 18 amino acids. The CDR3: CASSRFPRLAGGPVELFF. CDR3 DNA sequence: TGTGCCAGCAGCCGCTTCCCTAGACTAGCGGGAGGGCCGGTGGAGCTGTTTTTT.

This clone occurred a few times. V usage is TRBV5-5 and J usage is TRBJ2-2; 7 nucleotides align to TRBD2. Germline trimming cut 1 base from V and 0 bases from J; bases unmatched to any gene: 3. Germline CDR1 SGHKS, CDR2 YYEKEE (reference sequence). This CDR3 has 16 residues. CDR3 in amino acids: CASSLSTSANTGELFF. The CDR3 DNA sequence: TGTGCCAGCAGCTTGTCAACTAGCGCGAACACCGGGGAGCTGTTTTTT.

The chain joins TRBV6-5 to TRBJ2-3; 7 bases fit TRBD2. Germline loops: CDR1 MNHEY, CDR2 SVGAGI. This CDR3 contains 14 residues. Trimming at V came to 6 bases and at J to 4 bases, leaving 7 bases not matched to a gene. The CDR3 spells CASRRWTRADTQYF. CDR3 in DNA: TGTGCCAGCAGGCGATGGACTAGGGCAGATACGCAGTATTTT.

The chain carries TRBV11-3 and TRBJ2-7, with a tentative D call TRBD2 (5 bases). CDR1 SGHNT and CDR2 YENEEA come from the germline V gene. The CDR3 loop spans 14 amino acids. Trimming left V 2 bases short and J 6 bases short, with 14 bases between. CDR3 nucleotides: TGTGCCAGCAGCTTATCGGGCGGGTCTGGCGAGCAGTACTTC. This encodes CASSLSGGSGEQYF.

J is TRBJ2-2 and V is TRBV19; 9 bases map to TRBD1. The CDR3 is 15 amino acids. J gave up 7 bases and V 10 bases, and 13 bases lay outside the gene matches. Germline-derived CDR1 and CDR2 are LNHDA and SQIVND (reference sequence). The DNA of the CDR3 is TGTGCCACCCTCTATGGGACAGGGCCTTACGGGGAGCTGTTTTTT. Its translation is CATLYGTGPYGELFF.

The CDR3 region is CSGLQGVGGTNTEAFF. The CDR3 nucleotides read TGCAGCGGTCTACAGGGGGTTGGGGGAACGAACACTGAAGCTTTCTTT. This chain links TRBV29-1 with TRBJ1-1; the match to TRBD1 covers 8 bases. Trimming removed 7 bases from V and 1 base from J; junction bases left unmatched: 14. CDR1 and CDR2 from the germline V gene are SQVTM and ANQGSEA. The CDR3 is 16 amino acids. Together with reference TRBV29-1 and TRBJ1-1, the CDR3 gives the full variable domain: SAVISQKPSRDICQRGTSLTIQCQVDSQVTMMFWYRQQPGQSLTLIATANQGSEATYESGFVIDKFPISRPNLTFSTLTVSNMSPEDSSIYLCSGLQGVGGTNTEAFFGQGTRLTVV.

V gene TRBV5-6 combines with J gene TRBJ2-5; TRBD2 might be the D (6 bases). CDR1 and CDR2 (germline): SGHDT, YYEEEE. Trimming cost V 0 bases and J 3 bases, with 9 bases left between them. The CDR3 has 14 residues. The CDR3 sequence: CASSLVGEEETQYF. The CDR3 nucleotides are TGTGCCAGCAGCTTGGTTGGGGAGGAAGAGACCCAGTACTTC.

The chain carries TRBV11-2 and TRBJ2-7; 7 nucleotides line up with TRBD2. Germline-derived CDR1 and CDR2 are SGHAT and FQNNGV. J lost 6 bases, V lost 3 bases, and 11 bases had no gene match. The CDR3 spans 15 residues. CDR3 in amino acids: CASSFNRDYGIEQYF. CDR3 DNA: TGTGCCAGCAGCTTTAACCGGGACTATGGGATCGAGCAGTACTTC. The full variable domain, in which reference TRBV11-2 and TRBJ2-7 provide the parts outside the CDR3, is EAGVAQSPRYKIIEKRQSVAFWCNPISGHATLYWYQQILGQGPKLLIQFQNNGVVDDSQLPKDRFSAERLKGVDSTLKIQPAKLEDSAVYLCASSFNRDYGIEQYFGPGTRLTVT.

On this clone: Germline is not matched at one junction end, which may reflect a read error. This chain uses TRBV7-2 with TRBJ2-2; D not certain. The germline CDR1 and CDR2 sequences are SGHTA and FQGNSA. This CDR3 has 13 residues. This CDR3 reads CANSLPNTGELFF. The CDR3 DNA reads TGTGCCAACAGCTTACCGAACACCGGGGAGCTGTTTTTT. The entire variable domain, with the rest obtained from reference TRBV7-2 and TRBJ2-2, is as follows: GAGVSQSPSNKVTEKGKDVELRCDPISGHTALYWYRQSLGQGLEFLIYFQGNSAPDKSGLPSDRFSAERTGGSVSTLTIQRTQQEDSAVYLCANSLPNTGELFFGEGSRLTVL.

CDR3 sequence: CASSLRGNSGRLSYEQYF. CDR3 DNA: TGTGCCAGTAGTCTCCGCGGGAATAGCGGGAGATTATCCTACGAGCAGTACTTC. This rearrangement joins TRBV19 to TRBJ2-7; 9 nucleotides agree with TRBD2. The CDR3 loop spans 18 amino acids. The germline V gene has CDR1 LNHDA and CDR2 SQIVND (reference sequence). Trimming took 5 bases from V and 1 from J; bases not matched to a gene: 15.